The clone carrying this T cell receptor (beta chain) appeared many times. Its antigen is not identified. The data were obtained in a study of T cells in Graves' hyperthyroidism and ophthalmopathy. TCR beta CDR3 region amplification was performed from RNA transcripts. Carried out on the TCR CDR3, a first-round RT-PCR used the HTBI primer set. Each CDR3 protein is one row after TCRdb ran MiXCR on the multiplex PCR reads. The table has hundreds of thousands of distinct CDR3 sequences, 15% to 20% seen once. Hyperthyroidism had been newly diagnosed in patients aged 18 to 65, and its duration was under 2 months. PBMCs were collected from a 10 ml volume of fresh peripheral blood. General observations from the study: Stable hyperthyroidism was told apart from ophthalmopathy by a model built on 13 V-J features.

The germline gives CDR1 SEHNR, CDR2 FQNEAQ (reference sequence). V trimming: 5 bases; J trimming: 4 bases; junction bases outside the gene matches: 9. This CDR3 has 15 residues. This clonotype originated in a woman in her forties or fifties with Graves' hyperthyroidism that later progressed to Graves' ophthalmopathy. Sequenced: blood. The gene calls are TRBV7-9 and TRBJ2-7, with 9 bases identical to TRBD1. The CDR3 DNA reads as TGTGCCAGCAGCACACCGGGACAGGGAGTTTACGAGCAGTACTTC. Translation: CASSTPGQGVYEQYF.